Presented here are 27 T cell receptor beta chains from one specimen sequenced in a study of identical twins (dated by TCRdb to about 2016). The library came from 5' RACE. Sequencing was carried out with an Illumina HiSeq 2000. TCRdb applied fastp at Q25 and MiXCR to the public reads, then kept only in-frame beta chains. Identical CDR3 proteins give one entry, which carries the most common genes and DNA. The sample table records about 660,000 distinct CDR3 sequences; 8.6% of these occur just once. The ten largest clones take up 0.85% to 1% of the sample. These data were likewise used in another study, on yellow fever vaccine responses in identical twins.

The sample consisted of PBMCs. Receptor source: a woman under 30 in good health.

In this sample, this clonotype turned up a few times. The chain employs TRBV29-1 and TRBJ2-7; TRBD1 might be the D (6 bases). The germline V gene encodes CDR1 SQVTM and CDR2 ANQGSEA. V was clipped by 2 bases and J by 3 bases, with 11 bases between them. This CDR3 comprises 13 residues. CDR3 residues: CSVERAGDYEQYF. The CDR3 nucleotides are TGCAGCGTTGAACGGGCAGGGGACTACGAGCAGTACTTC.

This clonotype has at least ten counts. J is TRBJ2-1 and V is TRBV15; 10 positions agree with TRBD2. The CDR3 runs to 15 residues. V lost 5 bases, J lost 2 bases, and 3 bases stayed unmatched. The germline V gene encodes CDR1 LNHNV and CDR2 YYDKDF (reference sequence). CDR3 bases: TGTGCCACCAGCGGAGCGGGAGGGGCCTACAATGAGCAGTTCTTC. Encoded protein: CATSGAGGAYNEQFF.

The chain links TRBV10-1 to TRBJ2-5, with D uncertain. Germline assignment: CDR1 WNHNN and CDR2 SYGVQD (reference sequence). The CDR3 is 14 residues long. The germline V and J ends were trimmed by 3 bases and 2 bases, with 10 bases remaining between them. In DNA form, the CDR3 reads TGCGCCAGCAGTGAATTCCTTGAGCAAGAGACCCAGTACTTC. This codes for CASSEFLEQETQYF.

This clonotype was counted only a few times. The rearrangement links TRBV3-1 to TRBJ2-7, with TRBD2 matching 11 bases. The ends lost 1 base at V and 4 bases at J; junction bases unmatched: 9. The CDR3 length is 17 residues. The germline V gene has CDR1 LGHDT and CDR2 YNNKEL (reference sequence). This chain's CDR3 is CASSQARTSGRTYEQYF. CDR3 nucleotide sequence: TGTGCCAGCAGCCAAGCCCGTACTAGCGGGAGAACTTACGAGCAGTACTTC.

This clonotype was seen a few times. The V gene is TRBV15, the J gene TRBJ2-1; D remains unclear. Germline CDR1 and CDR2: LNHNV and YYDKDF (reference sequence). V was trimmed by 0 bases and J by 5 bases, leaving 8 bases between them. The CDR3 totals 14 residues. The CDR3 DNA reads as TGTGCCACCAGCAGAGATTGGGCCGACAATGAGCAGTTCTTC. As protein: CATSRDWADNEQFF. The full variable domain, its missing parts supplied by reference TRBV15 and TRBJ2-1, is DAMVIQNPRYQVTQFGKPVTLSCSQTLNHNVMYWYQQKSSQAPKLLFHYYDKDFNNEADTPDNFQSRRPNTSFCFLDIRSPGLGDTAMYLCATSRDWADNEQFFGPGTRLTVL.

The chain combines TRBV20-1 with TRBJ2-3, with D unclear. The V and J ends lost 3 bases and 2 bases respectively, with 12 bases between them. Germline V lookup: CDR1 DFQATT, CDR2 SNEGSKA (reference sequence). The CDR3 loop spans 14 amino acids. CDR3 sequence reads: CSARVSTNTDTQYF. CDR3 DNA: TGCAGTGCTAGGGTATCGACGAACACAGATACGCAGTATTTT.

This clonotype was counted a few times. The chain links TRBV12-3 or TRBV12-4 to TRBJ2-5; 9 bases match TRBD1. The CDR3 loop spans 17 amino acids. Trimming cost V 5 bases and J 5 bases; bases outside gene matches: 15. CDR3 in amino acids: CASSTTGTGPQEETQYF. The CDR3 bases are TGTGCCAGCAGTACCACCGGGACAGGGCCGCAGGAGGAGACCCAGTACTTC.

This clonotype was recorded at least ten times. The gene calls are TRBV5-6 and TRBJ2-7; D is possibly TRBD1 (6 bases). CDR1 and CDR2 from the germline V gene are SGHDT and YYEEEE. The CDR3 totals 13 residues. V was shortened by 6 bases and J by 2 bases, with 12 bases between the two germline ends. The CDR3 sequence: CASTVRGTYEQYF. CDR3 nucleotide sequence: TGTGCCAGCACTGTGAGGGGGACCTACGAGCAGTACTTC.

This clonotype was counted many times. J is TRBJ2-1 and V is TRBV20-1; TRBD2 agrees at 10 bases. Losses at the gene ends were 2 bases for V and 6 bases for J; bases not matched to a gene: 4. This CDR3 has 14 residues. Germline assignment: CDR1 DFQATT and CDR2 SNEGSKA (reference sequence). The CDR3 DNA is TGCAGTGCTAGAAGGACTAGCGGACGCAATGAGCAGTTCTTC. It is translated as CSARRTSGRNEQFF.

This clonotype was recorded at least ten times. V and J are TRBV20-1 and TRBJ2-7; TRBD2 agrees at 10 bases. Germline V gives CDR1 DFQATT, CDR2 SNEGSKA (reference sequence). Trimming at V came to 6 bases and at J to 5 bases, leaving 10 bases not matched to a gene. The CDR3 is 14 amino acids. CDR3 amino acids: CSASPGLAAHEQYF. The DNA of the CDR3 is TGCAGTGCCAGTCCAGGACTAGCGGCACACGAGCAGTACTTC.

The table lists this clonotype with many counts. The V call is TRBV7-2, the J call TRBJ2-1; 9 bases are a match to TRBD1. CDR1 and CDR2 (germline): SGHTA, FQGNSA. The length of the CDR3 is 16 residues. V lost 3 bases and J lost 4; bases outside the gene matches: 7. CDR3 bases: TGTGCCAGCAGCTTCACAGGGGGCGTATCTTACAATGAGCAGTTCTTC. Amino acid sequence: CASSFTGGVSYNEQFF.

On this clonotype: Germline and junction disagree at one end, which may indicate a read error. This chain uses TRBV4-1 with TRBJ2-5; D is tentatively TRBD1 or TRBD2 (6 bases each). This CDR3 is built from 15 residues. Germline assignment: CDR1 MGHRA and CDR2 YSYEKL. The CDR3 bases are TGCGCCAGCAGCCAAGGACCGGGGGCACGGGAGACCGAGTACTTC. Amino acids: CASSQGPGARETEYF.

J is TRBJ2-1 and V is TRBV9; D is unresolved. The V end lost 3 bases, the J end lost 6 bases, and 10 bases lay between the germline ends. Germline CDR1 reads SGDLS; CDR2 reads YYNGEE. This CDR3 contains 13 residues. The DNA of the CDR3 is TGTGCCAGCAGCGCCTTTCTACGCAATGAGCAGTTCTTC. Protein: CASSAFLRNEQFF.

V gene TRBV7-2 combines with J gene TRBJ1-4; 7 bases map to TRBD1. Germline CDR1 reads SGHTA; CDR2 reads FQGNSA. Trimming at V came to 8 bases and at J to 6 bases, leaving 12 bases not matched to a gene. The CDR3 is 15 amino acids. DNA for the CDR3: TGTGCCAGCTTCTCGTCGGGACAGTTATATGAAAAACTGTTTTTT. Its protein is CASFSSGQLYEKLFF.

This clonotype was found a few times. The rearrangement links TRBV6-2 or TRBV6-3 to TRBJ2-7; TRBD1 is a possible D gene (5 bases). Germline CDR1 is MNHEY and CDR2 is SVGEGT. CDR3 size: 12 residues. V lost 6 bases and J lost 6, with 12 bases in between. The chain's CDR3 is CASRRPGSEQYF. The CDR3 nucleotides are TGTGCCAGCAGACGTCCAGGGTCCGAGCAGTACTTC.

This clonotype was detected a few times. This sequence joins TRBV20-1 and TRBJ2-1; 7 positions agree with TRBD1. V trimming: 6 bases; J trimming: 0 bases; junction bases outside the gene matches: 2. The CDR3 is 13 amino acids. CDR1 is DFQATT and CDR2 is SNEGSKA in the germline V gene (reference sequence). CDR3 sequence (DNA): TGCAGTGCGGGACAGAGCTCCTACAATGAGCAGTTCTTC. This sequence encodes CSAGQSSYNEQFF.

Notes on this clonotype: One end of the junction fails to match germline, which may point to a read error. V usage is TRBV7-7 and J usage is TRBJ2-1; D is ambiguous. The CDR3 runs to 13 residues. Germline V gene data show CDR1 as SSHAT and CDR2 as FNYEAQ (reference sequence). DNA for the CDR3: TGTGCTAGCAGCTTTGGTTCATGGGATGAGCAGTTCTTC. It translates to CASSFGSWDEQFF.

This clonotype has just a few counts. The chain recombines TRBV5-1 with TRBJ1-2, with 7 bases matching TRBD1. This CDR3 has 15 residues. Germline V CDR1 and CDR2: SGHRS, YFSETQ. The V segment lost 4 bases and the J segment 6 bases; nucleotides outside the gene matches: 12. In DNA, the CDR3 is TGCGCCAGCAGCGCAACAGACAGGGTTGCAGATGGCTACACCTTC. It encodes CASSATDRVADGYTF.

Ten or more counts support this clonotype. The chain joins TRBV20-1 to TRBJ2-2; no definite D call. V dropped 6 bases and J dropped 5 bases, with 10 bases sitting between them. CDR3 length: 12 amino acids. Germline-derived CDR1 and CDR2 are DFQATT and SNEGSKA (reference sequence). The CDR3 DNA reads TGCAGTGCGTGGACCTCAACCGGGGAGCTGTTTTTT. It is translated as CSAWTSTGELFF.

The chain uses TRBV11-2 and TRBJ1-1; D perhaps matches TRBD1 (5 bases). The CDR3 is 13 residues long. Germline CDR1 SGHAT, CDR2 FQNNGV. The V end lost 1 base, the J end lost 10 bases, and 13 bases lay between the germline ends. This chain's CDR3 is CASSLGAGPLAFF. DNA of the CDR3: TGTGCCAGCAGCTTAGGGGCAGGGCCCTTAGCTTTCTTT.

This clonotype was seen ten or more times. The gene calls are TRBV6-1 and TRBJ2-2; D not certain. With 6 bases removed from V and 3 bases from J, the gap between germline ends came to 11 bases. The length of the CDR3 is 14 residues. CDR1 and CDR2 (germline): MNHNS, SASEGT. Here the CDR3 DNA reads TGTGCCAGCAGCGTGGGAAAGTACACCGGGGAGCTGTTTTTT. Translating gives CASSVGKYTGELFF.

The chain recombines TRBV18 with TRBJ2-7; D is unclear. This CDR3 spans 13 amino acids. In germline, CDR1 is KGHSH, CDR2 LQKENI. V lost 2 bases to trimming and J lost 4 bases, with 9 bases between them. The CDR3 DNA is TGTGCCAGCTCACCAATGGCCGGATACGAGCAGTACTTC. The encoded protein is CASSPMAGYEQYF.

This clonotype has a count of ten or more. The J gene is TRBJ2-7, the V gene TRBV10-3; D unresolved. Trimming cost V 3 bases and J 1 base, with 10 bases left between them. This CDR3 contains 14 residues. Germline V gene data show CDR1 as ENHRY and CDR2 as SYGVKD. The CDR3 protein is CAISEVSGSYEQYF. Written as DNA, the CDR3 is TGTGCCATCAGTGAAGTCAGTGGGTCCTACGAGCAGTACTTC.

This clonotype was found a few times. The chain has TRBV5-6 and TRBJ2-5; D gene ambiguous. Trimming removed 0 bases at V and 3 bases at J, with 6 bases between. This CDR3 contains 13 residues. Per germline, CDR1 SGHDT and CDR2 YYEEEE. The CDR3 coding sequence is TGTGCCAGCAGCTTGGCCACAAAAGAGACCCAGTACTTC. The encoded protein is CASSLATKETQYF.

This clonotype was detected only a few times. CDR3 loop: CASSAKFGGQADRWGYNEQFF. The CDR3 region has the DNA TGTGCCAGCAGCGCTAAATTTGGGGGACAGGCCGACCGATGGGGGTACAATGAGCAGTTCTTC. The J gene is TRBJ2-1, the V gene TRBV11-2; 8 bases line up with TRBD1. V lost 5 bases, J lost 4 bases, and 25 bases stayed unmatched. Germline V gene sequence: CDR1 SGHAT, CDR2 FQNNGV. This CDR3 has 21 amino acids.

The gene calls are TRBV14 and TRBJ2-1; 8 nucleotides agree with TRBD2. The V and J ends lost 2 bases and 6 bases, in that order; junction bases with no gene match: 3. Germline values: CDR1 SGHDN, CDR2 FVKESK. CDR3 length: 14 amino acids. The CDR3 DNA sequence: TGTGCCAGCAGCCAATCTGGGACTAGCAATGAGCAGTTCTTC. It translates to CASSQSGTSNEQFF.

The chain has TRBV7-9 and TRBJ1-2; D is unclear. Looked up from germline, CDR1 is SEHNR and CDR2 is FQNEAQ (reference sequence). This CDR3 contains 13 residues. V was cut by 0 bases and J by 6 bases, with 8 bases left in between. CDR3 DNA sequence: TGTGCCAGCAGCTTAGCGCGACACCATGGCTACACCTTC. Its translation is CASSLARHHGYTF.